This TCR beta chain was retrieved from a study of blood T cell repertoires in COVID-19. Study at large: COVID-19 samples collected from the United States, Italy and Spain covered acute and convalescent phases. The analysed material was cDNA or gDNA that came from T cells, B-cell-depleted T cells, or PBMCs.

Original data processing: Reference gene primer amplification yielded estimated nucleated cell counts. Repertoires were generated with immunoSEQ multiplex PCR, while TCRdb's copy carries only in-frame clones and drops some. V and J calls and clone size are those listed in that table; D and trimming were worked out from the DNA. This table holds about 270,000 clones, around nine tenths found once. The CDR3 covers 15 residues. The ends lost 6 bases at V and 4 bases at J; junction bases unmatched: 5. The germline V gene encodes CDR1 MGHDK and CDR2 SYGVNS. The sequenced material came from peripheral blood. The rearrangement uses TRBV25-1 and TRBJ2-2; 10 bases map to TRBD1. The sequence derives from a middle-aged man with active or convalescent COVID-19. The CDR3 nucleotides are TGTGCCAGCAGCGACAGGGGGCAAAGCACCGGGGAGCTGTTTTTT. Its protein is CASSDRGQSTGELFF.